Sequencing of this T cell receptor (beta chain) was carried out in a study of tumor and adjacent non-tumor tissue in lung cancer. As for the study in general: Stage I to III disease affected over nine men and roughly 5 women aged about 30 to 76. On average, productive TCRbeta reads reached about 4.17 million per sample. General observations from the study: Higher tumor TCR diversity was associated with shorter survival. In normal lung, the top 100 clones were significantly more dominant than in tumor.

RNA was extracted from bulk tissue without any cell sorting. This non-tumor lung sample came from over 3 cm beyond the tumor edge. A modified ARM-PCR protocol with three rounds of nested PCR amplified TCRbeta. Each CDR3 protein is one row after TCRdb ran MiXCR on the multiplex PCR reads. The table has roughly 90,000 distinct CDR3 sequences, around three quarters seen once. Looked up from germline, CDR1 is SGHRS and CDR2 is YFSETQ. This CDR3 region has 16 residues. V trimming: 4 bases; J trimming: 1 base; junction bases outside the gene matches: 7. This clonotype occurred many times. Its antigen is as yet unknown.

The sequence came from a woman aged 45-60 years with non-small cell lung cancer. The sample taken for sequencing was distant non-tumor lung tissue. The chain couples TRBV5-1 to TRBJ2-4, with 8 bases identical to TRBD1. The CDR3 region is CASSMGQAGAKNIQYF. As DNA, the CDR3 is TGCGCCAGCAGCATGGGACAGGCGGGGGCCAAAAACATTCAGTACTTC.